This is a list of T cell receptor beta chains from one sample in a study of PD-1 blockade in classical Hodgkin lymphoma. Profiling relied on immunoSEQ multiplex PCR, and the TCRdb table lists in-frame clones only, not all of them. The sample includes about 110,000 clones, roughly nine tenths of them seen just once. The sample in question was peripheral blood mononuclear cells (PBMCs), obtained before the second cycle of nivolumab. These receptors originate from a human donor with classical Hodgkin lymphoma. Each CDR3 is given with its conserved first and last residue. The D gene is left open where the match is weak. Part of the rows lack a size; the others show once, few, many or a class for expanded clones.

TGTGCCAGTAGTCTCGGACAGGGGTGGGAAAAACTGTTTTTT CASSLGQGWEKLFF TRBJ1-4 NA TRBD1 TRBV19
TGTGCCAGCAGTTACTCAGGGGAGTATCAGCCCCAGCATTTT CASSYSGEYQPQHF TRBJ1-5 NA NA TRBV6-6
TGTGCCAGCAGTGTAAATGATCAGCCCCAGCATTTT CASSVNDQPQHF TRBJ1-5 NA NA TRBV2
TGTGCCAGCAGCCCGGATGCGACCTACGAGCAGTACTTC CASSPDATYEQYF TRBJ2-7 NA NA TRBV7-2
TGCAGCCTGGGAAGGGAGGGGGACACTGAAGCTTTCTTT CSLGREGDTEAFF TRBJ1-1 NA NA TRBV29-1
TGTGCCTGGAGCTCACAGGGCTACGGTGAGCAGTTCTTC CAWSSQGYGEQFF TRBJ2-1 NA NA TRBV30
TGTGCCAGCTCACCCGGCGGGCCGGCGTACAATGAGCAGTTCTTC CASSPGGPAYNEQFF TRBJ2-1 NA NA TRBV18
TGTGCCAGCAGTTTGAGCTTTAGTTTTGAGCAGTTCTTC CASSLSFSFEQFF TRBJ2-1 NA NA TRBV27
TGTGCCAGCAGCTTAGTCGAGGGTTACTACGAGCAGTACTTC CASSLVEGYYEQYF TRBJ2-7 NA NA TRBV7-2
TGTGCCAGCAGCTTAGGGGCCATGTCCTTTTATGGCTACACCTTC CASSLGAMSFYGYTF TRBJ1-2 NA NA TRBV7-9
TGCGCCAGCAGCCAATGGACAGGGGAGGAAGCTTTCTTT CASSQWTGEEAFF TRBJ1-1 NA TRBD1 TRBV5-1
TGCGCCAGCAGCTTGCAGGGGGAGTCGCGGAATTCACCCCTCCACTTT CASSLQGESRNSPLHF TRBJ1-6 NA TRBD1 TRBV5-1
TGTGCCAGCAGTGAATCGGGAGGGGTTGGCAATCAGCCCCAGCATTTT CASSESGGVGNQPQHF TRBJ1-5 NA NA TRBV6-1
TGTGCCAGCAGTTACCCTTCTGTCAGCCTCTATGGCTACACCTTC CASSYPSVSLYGYTF TRBJ1-2 once NA TRBV6-6
TGTGCCTGGTCCTCAGGGGGCAATCAGCCCCAGCATTTT CAWSSGGNQPQHF TRBJ1-5 NA NA TRBV30
TGCGCCAGCAGCCAAGTCGGTGGGGGGGCAGAGACCCAGTACTTC CASSQVGGGAETQYF TRBJ2-5 once NA TRBV4-3
TGCGCCAGCAGCTTGGGTTACACCGGGGAGCTGTTTTTT CASSLGYTGELFF TRBJ2-2 once NA TRBV5-1
TGTGCCAGCAGAAGGGCACTACGGAGGGCTTTCTTT CASRRALRRAFF TRBJ1-1 NA NA TRBV2
TGTGCCAGCAGCTTAGTCCTGAACACTGAAGCTTTCTTT CASSLVLNTEAFF TRBJ1-1 NA NA TRBV7-6
TGTGCCAGCAGACATACAGGGACCTCTGAAGCTTTCTTT CASRHTGTSEAFF TRBJ1-1 NA NA TRBV6-5
TGTGCCATCAGGGACAGGCCGGGACTAGCGGGAGCCTTCTCCTACGAGCAGTACTTC CAIRDRPGLAGAFSYEQYF TRBJ2-7 NA TRBD2 TRBV10-3
TGTGCCAGCAGCTTGGCCACTAGCCATGAGCAGTTCTTC CASSLATSHEQFF TRBJ2-1 NA NA TRBV5-5
TGTGCCAGCAGCCGGCTCGGGGGGGCGCAGTTCTTC CASSRLGGAQFF TRBJ2-1 NA TRBD2 TRBV11-2
TGTGCCAGCAGCCCCGGCGGGACAGGGAGTCACTATGGCTACACCTTC CASSPGGTGSHYGYTF TRBJ1-2 NA TRBD1 TRBV7-2
TGTGCCTGGAGTGTACTATATGAAGCTTTCTTT CAWSVLYEAFF TRBJ1-1 NA NA TRBV30
TGTGCCAGCAGCCGAATGTCTTCGGGCACAGATACGCAGTATTTT CASSRMSSGTDTQYF TRBJ2-3 NA NA TRBV7-9
TGTGCCAGCAGCTTAGTCGTTTGGGGGCTCTCCTACGAGCAGTACTTC CASSLVVWGLSYEQYF TRBJ2-7 NA NA TRBV11-2
NA CASSSSTDGVEQYF TRBJ2-7 NA NA TRBV6-5
TGTGCCAGCAGCGAACCCCCATCCAGGAGCTCCTACAATGAGCAGTTCTTC CASSEPPSRSSYNEQFF TRBJ2-1 NA NA TRBV28
TGTGCCAGCAGCTTAGGAGGGGGTGAAGCTTTCTTT CASSLGGGEAFF TRBJ1-1 once NA TRBV7-9
TGTGCCAGCAGTCGCGAGTGGGCCCAGCATTTT CASSREWAQHF TRBJ1-5 few NA TRBV2
TGTGCCAGCAGTTGGACCGTTCCTCCCTACGAGCAGTACTTC CASSWTVPPYEQYF TRBJ2-7 NA NA TRBV27
TGCGCCAGCAGTGACGAGAGCGAACAGCCCCAGCATTTT CASSDESEQPQHF TRBJ1-5 NA NA TRBV10-2
TGTGCCAGCAGTCAGGGGGCGGCTAATGAAAAACTGTTTTTT CASSQGAANEKLFF TRBJ1-4 NA NA TRBV21-1
TGCAGCGTTGTGAGCCCAGCTAAGGGCTACACCTTC CSVVSPAKGYTF TRBJ1-2 few NA TRBV29-1
TGTGCCAGCACTGGGACTAGCGGAGTTGTGGAGCAGTTCTTC CASTGTSGVVEQFF TRBJ2-1 NA TRBD2 TRBV6-1
TGTGCCAGCAGCCAGGGACCGGGCTCCTACAATGAGCAGTTCTTC CASSQGPGSYNEQFF TRBJ2-1 NA NA TRBV5-4
TGCGCCAGCAGTCGAGGAGGACAGTCTTACCCAGATTCACCCCTCCACTTT CASSRGGQSYPDSPLHF TRBJ1-6 NA NA TRBV23-1
TGTGCCAGCAGCTTAGCGCGACTAGCGGGAACGGGGGAGACCCAGTACTTC CASSLARLAGTGETQYF TRBJ2-5 NA TRBD2 TRBV7-6
TGTGCCACCTTGTTTTTGGGGATAAAATGGTTCTTC CATLFLGIKWFF TRBJ2-1 NA NA TRBV7-8
TGTGCCAGTAGTATAACTAGCGGGAGGGGGAACCCCTCGAATGAGCAGTTCTTC CASSITSGRGNPSNEQFF TRBJ2-1 NA TRBD2 TRBV19
TGTGCCATCATGACTAGCGGACAAGAGACCCAGTACTTC CAIMTSGQETQYF TRBJ2-5 once TRBD2 TRBV10-3
TGTGCCAGTAGTATAGAGGGACTACTACGTGAACGGCAGCCCCAGCATTTT CASSIEGLLRERQPQHF TRBJ1-5 NA NA TRBV19
TGTGCCAGCAGCTTAGGCCCCCCGGCTAGCGGGAACAATGAGCAGTTCTTC CASSLGPPASGNNEQFF TRBJ2-1 once TRBD2 TRBV11-3
TGTGCCAGCAGTGTTGGTACAGATACGCAGTATTTT CASSVGTDTQYF TRBJ2-3 NA NA TRBV2
TGTGCCGCACAAGGGGGGGGAAACCAAGAGACCCAGTACTTC CAAQGGGNQETQYF TRBJ2-5 NA NA TRBV28
TGTGCCAGTAGTATAGGGACACTGAACACTGAAGCTTTCTTT CASSIGTLNTEAFF TRBJ1-1 NA NA TRBV19
NA CASSFGAGTGASYEQYF TRBJ2-7 NA NA TRBV28
TGTGCCAGCAGAGGCAGCCGTGGCTACACCTTC CASRGSRGYTF TRBJ1-2 NA NA TRBV28
TGTGCCAGCAGCCAAGGCATGGTCAGGGACTACAATGAGCAGTTCTTC CASSQGMVRDYNEQFF TRBJ2-1 NA NA TRBV4-2
TGTGCCAGCACCGGAGGAGGGGCCGGTGAAAAACTGTTTTTT CASTGGGAGEKLFF TRBJ1-4 once NA TRBV6-1
TGTGCCAGCAGTTTAGCGGGAGGGCCGGGACCCCCTCACTTC CASSLAGGPGPPHF TRBJ2-5 NA TRBD2 TRBV6-1
TGCGCCAGCAGTGAGTCTTCAGGGCAGGACTATGGCTACACCTTC CASSESSGQDYGYTF TRBJ1-2 NA NA TRBV10-2
TGTGCCTGGACGTCAGGAGTAGATACGCAGTATTTT CAWTSGVDTQYF TRBJ2-3 NA NA TRBV30
TGTGCCAGCAGCTTAGCGCGAGCCCGGGACGGCTATACGCAGTATTTT CASSLARARDGYTQYF TRBJ2-3 NA NA TRBV7-6
TGTGCCAGCAGCTTGAATTCGGTCAGGGGCAAAACAGATACGCAGTATTTT CASSLNSVRGKTDTQYF TRBJ2-3 NA NA TRBV5-8
TGCGCCAGCAGCCAAATAGGAGGGAGGGGGCTCCCTGGAAACACCATATATTTT CASSQIGGRGLPGNTIYF TRBJ1-3 NA TRBD1 TRBV4-1
TGTGCCAGCAGTAGACAGGTTGAAGATACGCAGTATTTT CASSRQVEDTQYF TRBJ2-3 NA NA TRBV25-1
TGTGCCAGCAGCTTAGACCTAGCGGGAGTTAGGACAGATACGCAGTATTTT CASSLDLAGVRTDTQYF TRBJ2-3 NA TRBD2 TRBV7-2